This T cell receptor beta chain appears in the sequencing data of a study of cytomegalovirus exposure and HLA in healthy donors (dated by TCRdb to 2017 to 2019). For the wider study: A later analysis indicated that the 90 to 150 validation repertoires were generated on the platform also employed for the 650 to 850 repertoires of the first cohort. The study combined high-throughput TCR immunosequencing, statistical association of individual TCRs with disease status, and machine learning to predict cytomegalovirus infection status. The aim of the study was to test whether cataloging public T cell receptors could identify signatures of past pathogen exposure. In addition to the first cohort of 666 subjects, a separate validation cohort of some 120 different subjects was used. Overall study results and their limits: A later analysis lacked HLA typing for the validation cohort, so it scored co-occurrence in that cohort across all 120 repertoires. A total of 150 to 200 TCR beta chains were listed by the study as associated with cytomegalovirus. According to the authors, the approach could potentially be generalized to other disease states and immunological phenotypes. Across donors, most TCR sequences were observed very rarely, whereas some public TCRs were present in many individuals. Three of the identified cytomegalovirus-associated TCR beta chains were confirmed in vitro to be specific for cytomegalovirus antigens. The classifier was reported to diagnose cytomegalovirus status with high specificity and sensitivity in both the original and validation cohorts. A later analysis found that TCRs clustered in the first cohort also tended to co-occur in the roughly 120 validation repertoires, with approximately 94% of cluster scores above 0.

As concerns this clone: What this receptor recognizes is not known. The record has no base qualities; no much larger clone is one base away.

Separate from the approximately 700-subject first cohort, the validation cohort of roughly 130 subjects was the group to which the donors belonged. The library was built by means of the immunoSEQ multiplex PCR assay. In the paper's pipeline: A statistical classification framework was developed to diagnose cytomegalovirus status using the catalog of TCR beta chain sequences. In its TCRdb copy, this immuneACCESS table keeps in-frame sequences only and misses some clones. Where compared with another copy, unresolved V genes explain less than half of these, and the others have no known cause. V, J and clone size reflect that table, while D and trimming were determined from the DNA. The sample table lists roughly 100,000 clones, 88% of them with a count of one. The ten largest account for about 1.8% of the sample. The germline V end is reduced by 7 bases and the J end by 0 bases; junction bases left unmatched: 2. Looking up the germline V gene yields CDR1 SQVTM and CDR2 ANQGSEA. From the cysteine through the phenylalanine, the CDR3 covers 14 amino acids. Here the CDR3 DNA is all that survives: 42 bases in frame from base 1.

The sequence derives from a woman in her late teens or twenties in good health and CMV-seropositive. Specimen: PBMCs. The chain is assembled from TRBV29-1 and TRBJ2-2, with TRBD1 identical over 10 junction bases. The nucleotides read TGCAGCGCCGGACAGGGGGCGAACACCGGGGAGCTGTTTTTT. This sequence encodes CSAGQGANTGELFF.